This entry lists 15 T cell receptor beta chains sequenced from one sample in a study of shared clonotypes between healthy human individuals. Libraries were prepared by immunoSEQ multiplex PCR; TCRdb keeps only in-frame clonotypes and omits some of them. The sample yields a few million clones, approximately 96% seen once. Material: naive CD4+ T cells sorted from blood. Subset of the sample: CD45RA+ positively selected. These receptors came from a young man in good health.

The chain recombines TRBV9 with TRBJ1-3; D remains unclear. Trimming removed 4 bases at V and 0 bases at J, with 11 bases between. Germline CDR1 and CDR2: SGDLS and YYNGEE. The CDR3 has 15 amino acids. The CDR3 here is CASSSPAGSGNTIYF. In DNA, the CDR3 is TGTGCCAGCAGCTCTCCCGCGGGCTCTGGAAACACCATATATTTT.

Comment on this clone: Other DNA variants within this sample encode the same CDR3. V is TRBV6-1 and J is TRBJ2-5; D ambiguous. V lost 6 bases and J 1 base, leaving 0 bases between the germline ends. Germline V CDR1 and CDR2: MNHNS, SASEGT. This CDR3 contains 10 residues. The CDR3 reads CASSQETQYF. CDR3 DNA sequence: TGTGCCAGCAGCCAAGAGACCCAGTACTTC.

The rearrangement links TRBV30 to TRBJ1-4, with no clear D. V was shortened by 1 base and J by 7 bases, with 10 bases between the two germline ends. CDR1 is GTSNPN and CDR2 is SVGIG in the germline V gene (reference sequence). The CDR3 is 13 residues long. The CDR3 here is CAWSGDPREKLFF. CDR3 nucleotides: TGTGCCTGGAGTGGAGACCCTCGTGAAAAACTGTTTTTT. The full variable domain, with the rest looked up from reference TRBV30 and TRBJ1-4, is SQTIHQWPATLVQPVGSPLSLECTVEGTSNPNLYWYRQAAGRGLQLLFYSVGIGQISSEVPQNLSASRPQDRQFILSSKKLLLSDSGFYLCAWSGDPREKLFFGSGTQLSVL.

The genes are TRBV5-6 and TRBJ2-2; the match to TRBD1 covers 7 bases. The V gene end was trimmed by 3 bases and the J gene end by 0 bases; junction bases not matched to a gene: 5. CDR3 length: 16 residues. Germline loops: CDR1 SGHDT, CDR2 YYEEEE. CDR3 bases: TGTGCCAGCAGCTGGCGGACAGGAGCGAACACCGGGGAGCTGTTTTTT. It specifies CASSWRTGANTGELFF.

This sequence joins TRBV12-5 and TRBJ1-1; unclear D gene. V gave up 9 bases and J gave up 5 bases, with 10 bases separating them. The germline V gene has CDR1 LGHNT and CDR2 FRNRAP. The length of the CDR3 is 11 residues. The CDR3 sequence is CASGRGTEAFF. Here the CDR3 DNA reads TGTGCTAGCGGGAGAGGAACTGAAGCTTTCTTT.

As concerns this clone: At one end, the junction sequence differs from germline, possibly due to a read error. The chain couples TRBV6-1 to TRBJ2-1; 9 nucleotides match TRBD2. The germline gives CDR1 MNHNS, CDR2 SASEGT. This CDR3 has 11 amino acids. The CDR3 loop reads CASSDWREGIF. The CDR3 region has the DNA TGTGCCAGCAGTGATTGGCGGGAGGGCATCTTC.

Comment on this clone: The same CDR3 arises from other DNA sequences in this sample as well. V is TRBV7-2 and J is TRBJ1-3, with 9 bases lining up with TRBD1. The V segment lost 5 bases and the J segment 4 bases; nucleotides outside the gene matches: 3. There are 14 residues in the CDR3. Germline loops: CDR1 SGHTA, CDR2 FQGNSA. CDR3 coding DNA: TGTGCCAGCAGCCTAGGGACAGGGGGAAACACCATATATTTT. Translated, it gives CASSLGTGGNTIYF. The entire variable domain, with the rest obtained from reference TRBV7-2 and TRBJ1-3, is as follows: GAGVSQSPSNKVTEKGKDVELRCDPISGHTALYWYRQSLGQGLEFLIYFQGNSAPDKSGLPSDRFSAERTGGSVSTLTIQRTQQEDSAVYLCASSLGTGGNTIYFGEGSWLTVV.

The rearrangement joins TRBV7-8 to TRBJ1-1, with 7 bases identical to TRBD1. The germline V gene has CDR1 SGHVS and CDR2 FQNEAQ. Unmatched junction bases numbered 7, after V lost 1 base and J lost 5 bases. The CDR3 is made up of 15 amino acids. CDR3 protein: CASSLVGGGRTEAFF. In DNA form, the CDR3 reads TGTGCCAGCAGCTTAGTAGGGGGCGGGCGGACTGAAGCTTTCTTT.

The CDR3 DNA follows: TGTGCCAGCAGCTTAGTGCGGGACAGAACCTACAATGAGCAGTTCTTC. Amino acid sequence: CASSLVRDRTYNEQFF. The rearrangement uses TRBV7-2 and TRBJ2-1; possible D gene TRBD1, 7 bases. Deletions cut 1 base from V and 2 bases from J, with 12 bases between. From germline, CDR1 is SGHTA and CDR2 FQGNSA. The CDR3 length is 16 residues.

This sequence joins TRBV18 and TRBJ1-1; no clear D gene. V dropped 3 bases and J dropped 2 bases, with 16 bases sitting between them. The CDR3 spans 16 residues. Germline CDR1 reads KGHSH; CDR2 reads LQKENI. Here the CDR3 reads CASSPSSQTQNTEAFF. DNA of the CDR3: TGTGCCAGCTCACCGTCATCACAGACACAAAACACTGAAGCTTTCTTT. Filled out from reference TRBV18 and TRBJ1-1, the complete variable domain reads NAGVMQNPRHLVRRRGQEARLRCSPMKGHSHVYWYRQLPEEGLKFMVYLQKENIIDESGMPKERFSAEFPKEGPSILRIQQVVRGDSAAYFCASSPSSQTQNTEAFFGQGTRLTVV.

The CDR3 nucleotides are TGTGCCAGCAGTTTAACACGGTTTATGGGCTACACCTTC. It is translated as CASSLTRFMGYTF. The chain employs TRBV28 and TRBJ1-2, with D unclear. The CDR3 consists of 13 residues. With 2 bases removed from V and 8 bases from J, the gap between germline ends came to 12 bases. From germline, CDR1 is MDHEN and CDR2 SYDVKM.

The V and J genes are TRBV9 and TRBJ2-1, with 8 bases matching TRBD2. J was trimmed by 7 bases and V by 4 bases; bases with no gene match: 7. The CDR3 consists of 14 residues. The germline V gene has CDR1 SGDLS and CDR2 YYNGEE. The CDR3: CASSPPGLENEQFF. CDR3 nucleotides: TGTGCCAGCAGCCCCCCGGGACTAGAGAATGAGCAGTTCTTC.

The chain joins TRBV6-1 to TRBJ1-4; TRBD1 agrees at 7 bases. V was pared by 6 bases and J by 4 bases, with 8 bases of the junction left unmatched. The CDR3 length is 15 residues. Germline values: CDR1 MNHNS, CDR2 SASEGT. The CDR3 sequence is CASSLGQANNEKLFF. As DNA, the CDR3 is TGTGCCAGCAGCCTCGGACAGGCGAATAATGAAAAACTGTTTTTT.

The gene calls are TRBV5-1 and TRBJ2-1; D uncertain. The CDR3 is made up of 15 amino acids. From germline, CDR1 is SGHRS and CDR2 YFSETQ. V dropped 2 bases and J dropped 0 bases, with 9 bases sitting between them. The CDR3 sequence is CASSFGVNSYNEQFF. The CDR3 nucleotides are TGCGCCAGCAGCTTTGGCGTAAACTCCTACAATGAGCAGTTCTTC.

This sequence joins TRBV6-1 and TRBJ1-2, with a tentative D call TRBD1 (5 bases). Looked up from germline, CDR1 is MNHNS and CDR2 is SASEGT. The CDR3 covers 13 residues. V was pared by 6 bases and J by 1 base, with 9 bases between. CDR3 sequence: CASRQAVNYGYTF. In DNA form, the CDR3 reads TGTGCCAGCAGACAGGCCGTTAACTATGGCTACACCTTC.